Here is one T cell receptor (beta chain) with its context. The antigen is not known. This entry is derived from a study of T cell responses to AZD1222 COVID-19 vaccine. Clones were read by immunoSEQ multiplex PCR, and TCRdb kept only the in-frame ones, dropping some. The table records 25,000 to 30,000 clones, roughly 90% of them present only once. Germline values: CDR1 MGHRA, CDR2 YSYEKL. V was cut by 3 bases and J by 3 bases, with 9 bases left in between. The CDR3 sequence is 13 residues long. Study results and caveats: The study reported that nearly half of spike-specific TCRs target unmutated variant regions.

The chain is built from TRBV4-1 and TRBJ2-7; D is perhaps TRBD2 (6 bases). This clonotype originated in an adult in good health. The sample here was peripheral blood, taken on day 0 of AZD1222 vaccination. The CDR3 sequence: CASSQTGGYEQYF. DNA of the CDR3: TGCGCCAGCAGCCAGACCGGGGGCTACGAGCAGTACTTC.